This entry is about one T cell receptor beta chain. This clone showed up many times. Its antigen remains undetermined. The sample holds no much larger clone one base away, and base qualities are not on file. None of the patients had been given any treatment before thyroid surgery. Using T-cell receptor beta sequencing, the researchers looked back retrospectively at clinical samples from patients, gathered between about 2012 and 2018. V and J lose 4 bases and 2 bases, and a span of 15 bases separates them. From the cysteine up to the phenylalanine, the CDR3 has a length of 15 residues. The kept DNA is CDR3 alone, 45 bases in frame from the first base. CDR1 is given as MNHEY and CDR2 as SVGEGT, both from the germline V gene. Library creation used PCR. Instrument used: Illumina HiSeq 4000. High-throughput sequencing was used to profile the CDR3 region of the TCR beta-chain in every patient. In the source study's methods: Drawing on CDR3 differences between clinicopathological groups, the researchers built a classifier meant to tell apart patients with distant-metastatic papillary thyroid cancer. To measure repertoire diversity the researchers used the Shannon index, while the Morisita-Horn index served to gauge how similar the tumor and blood repertoires were. Through fastp at Q25 and MiXCR, TCRdb rebuilt clones from the public reads, retaining in-frame beta chains. TCRdb, not the original authors, processed these V and J calls. The sample table lists approximately 74,000 clones, 14% of them with a count of one. The leading ten clones occupy just over 6.5% of the sample.

This sample was taken from a study of metastatic and nonmetastatic thyroid tumors (dated by TCRdb to the early 2020s). Notes on the research overall: The researchers compared repertoires between peripheral blood samples and tumor or nodule tissue samples from patients with malignant or benign thyroid disease. Results the study describes overall, beyond this receptor: In both blood and tumor samples, malignant tumors were reported to have significantly higher TCR beta diversity than benign nodules.

The receptor was isolated from a male donor with papillary thyroid cancer or a benign thyroid nodule (not recorded which). Some clones in this sample may be carry-over from other donors' samples. Sequences were obtained from blood. The chain is encoded by TRBV6-2 or TRBV6-3 joined to TRBJ2-7; the D gene is perhaps TRBD1, on 6 matching bases. The sequence in DNA is TGTGCCAGCAGTTCTCACAACAGGGAACCCTACGAGCAGTACTTC. This is translated as CASSSHNREPYEQYF.